Presented here are 2 T cell receptor beta chains from one specimen sequenced in a study of Ad26.COV2.S vaccination and SARS-CoV-2 variants. Sequencing was performed with immunoSEQ multiplex PCR; in TCRdb, only in-frame clones are kept and a portion is missing. Found here are 300,000 to 350,000 clones, 75% to 90% of them singletons; the top ten hold roughly 6%. Treatment of the sample: about 20 received Ad26.COV2.S at low or high dose, single or two shots; about 5 received placebo; per-sample allocation not given. Vaccine and placebo recipients were sampled on day 63 after the first injection. Material: peripheral blood, obtained in a trial of Ad26.COV2.S vaccine versus placebo. The source of these receptors is a person between 18 and 59 years old who received the Ad26.COV2.S COVID-19 vaccine or a placebo.

The rearrangement links TRBV4-1 to TRBJ1-1; tentative D call: TRBD1 (5 bases). In germline, CDR1 is MGHRA, CDR2 YSYEKL. V gave up 1 base and J gave up 4 bases, with 13 bases separating them. The CDR3 runs 15 residues. CDR3 DNA sequence: TGCGCCAGCAGCCAAGGCCACAGGTTGGGCACTGAAGCTTTCTTT. Translated, it gives CASSQGHRLGTEAFF.

The V and J genes are TRBV6-2 or TRBV6-3 and TRBJ2-4; D remains ambiguous. Trimming took off 3 bases at V and 5 bases at J, with 5 bases between the two ends. CDR1 and CDR2 (germline): MNHEY, SVGEGT. The CDR3 contains 12 residues. The chain's CDR3 is CASSYYENIQYF. Here the CDR3 DNA reads TGTGCCAGCAGTTATTACGAAAACATTCAGTACTTC.